The rows below give T cell receptor beta chains drawn from one sample of a study of technical replicates of blood from a handful of donors. Profiled with immunoSEQ multiplex PCR; TCRdb holds only in-frame clones, not every one. The sample yields about 59,000 clones, around 93% seen once. The sequenced sample was PBMCs. The source is a human donor in good health. Some clones in this sample may be carry-over from other donors' samples. The CDR3 runs from the conserved cysteine through the conserved F or W. Each record gives: V gene, J gene, clone size, D gene, CDR3 DNA, CDR3 protein. The D gene is left open where the match is weak. Not every row has a clone size; where given, it reads once, few, many or a size class.

>TRBV5-6|TRBJ2-1|-|TRBD1
TGTGCCAGCATCCGAACAGGGGCGGAAAATGAGCAGTTCTTC
CASIRTGAENEQFF
>TRBV2|TRBJ1-6|-|-
TGTGCCAGCATCAGCTCCTATAATTCACCCCTCCACTTT
CASISSYNSPLHF
>TRBV5-3|TRBJ2-7|-|-
TGTGCCAGAAGCTTCCGAAGGGGCCTCAACTACGAGCAGTACTTC
CARSFRRGLNYEQYF
>TRBV14|TRBJ2-5|once|TRBD2
TGTGCCAGCAGGCCAAGCGGGGGGCAAGAGACCCAGTACTTC
CASRPSGGQETQYF
>TRBV6-5|TRBJ1-2|-|TRBD1
TGTGCCAGCAGACCTACAGGGGGCGGGTATGGCTACACCTTC
CASRPTGGGYGYTF
>TRBV9|TRBJ2-7|-|TRBD2
TGTGCCAGCAGCGTAGAGACTAGCGGGAGGGCCGGGCAGTACTTC
CASSVETSGRAGQYF
>TRBV4-1|TRBJ2-7|-|TRBD1
TGCGCCAGCAGCCAAGAAGACCGGGACAGTTCCTACGAGCAGTACTTC
CASSQEDRDSSYEQYF
>TRBV18|TRBJ2-5|-|-
TGTGCCAGCTCACCAGGAGGGCCCTGGGAGACCCAGTACTTC
CASSPGGPWETQYF
>TRBV4-1|TRBJ2-3|-|-
TGCGCCAGCAGCCAAGATTACTCAGATACGCAGTATTTT
CASSQDYSDTQYF
>TRBV6-1|TRBJ1-4|-|-
TGTGCCAGCAGTGAAGGGGACAAAAATGAAAAACTGTTTTTT
CASSEGDKNEKLFF
>TRBV5-4|TRBJ2-7|-|-
TGTGCCAGCAGCTTGGGGGGCCAGAATCTCTACGAGCAGTACTTC
CASSLGGQNLYEQYF
>TRBV9|TRBJ1-1|-|-
TGTGCCAGCAGCGTAGATCTGATCGGGACTGAAGCTTTCTTT
CASSVDLIGTEAFF
>TRBV5-4|TRBJ2-1|-|-
TGTGCCAGCAGCTTCGGGGGATACAATGAGCAGTTCTTC
CASSFGGYNEQFF
>TRBV9|TRBJ2-7|once|TRBD1
TGTGCCAGCAGCGGGGCCGGGACAGCTCCCAAGCAGTACTTC
CASSGAGTAPKQYF
>TRBV9|TRBJ2-2|-|TRBD2
TGTGCCAGCAGCAAGACTAGCGGGGGGGCCGGGGAGCTGTTTTTT
CASSKTSGGAGELFF
>TRBV7-2|TRBJ2-1|-|-
TGTGCCAGCAGCACTAGACTCCAAAATGAGCAGTTCTTC
CASSTRLQNEQFF